The 16 T cell receptor beta chains below were found in one sample sequenced in a study of blood T cells in healthy people across ages. Then a second PCR, running roughly 6 to 11 cycles, was carried out with a sample-barcoded 5' primer and a J-beta primer mix. TCRdb redid the calling of the 5' RACE reads with MiXCR, one entry per CDR3 protein. The repertoire consists of 1.5 million to 2 million distinct CDR3 sequences, with 34% occurring once and the leading ten covering around 11%. The specimen sequenced was blood. These receptor sequences come from a woman in her 30s in good health.

This clonotype has a count of ten or more. The V call is TRBV12-3 or TRBV12-4, the J call TRBJ2-1, with TRBD2 identical over 12 bases. This CDR3 spans 16 amino acids. V shed 4 bases and J 0 bases; nucleotides not matched to a gene: 1. The CDR3 coding sequence is TGTGCCAGCAGTTCTAGCGGGGGGGCCTCCTACAATGAGCAGTTCTTC. It is translated as CASSSSGGASYNEQFF.

The table lists this clonotype with a count of one. A much larger clone is a single base away; this may be a read error. The chain's CDR3 is CASSPGIGTSEQYF. CDR3 DNA: TGTGCCAGCAGCCCCGGAATCGGGACGAGCGAGCAGTACTTC. V gene TRBV12-3 or TRBV12-4 combines with J gene TRBJ2-5; D assignment may be TRBD1 or TRBD2 (5 bases each). The DNA end lines up better with TRBJ2-7; the J call may be wrong. CDR3 length: 14 residues.

The chain couples TRBV2 to TRBJ2-5; no definite D call. CDR1 is SNHLY and CDR2 is FYNNEI in the germline V gene. CDR3 length: 15 residues. Trimming took 1 base from V and 2 from J, leaving 11 bases between them. This CDR3 reads CASSEGSFDQETQYF. Here the CDR3 DNA reads TGTGCCAGCAGTGAAGGCTCCTTTGATCAAGAGACCCAGTACTTC.

This clonotype was seen a handful of times. This rearrangement joins TRBV13 to TRBJ2-2, with no clear D. Germline V gene data show CDR1 as PRHDT and CDR2 as FYEKMQ (reference sequence). V lost 11 bases to trimming and J lost 6 bases, with 1 base between them. The CDR3 totals 8 residues. CDR3 nucleotides: TGTGCCGCCGGGGAGCTGTTTTTT. Translation gives CAAGELFF.

V gene TRBV9 combines with J gene TRBJ2-1; possibly TRBD2 for D (5 bases). V shed 0 bases and J shed 9 bases, with 13 bases lying between them. The CDR3 is 14 amino acids. Germline lookup yields CDR1 SGDLS and CDR2 YYNGEE. This chain's CDR3 is CASSVVVGAGEQFF. As DNA, the CDR3 is TGTGCCAGCAGCGTAGTTGTAGGTGCGGGTGAGCAGTTCTTC.

This clonotype was seen a handful of times. V is TRBV20-1 and J is TRBJ1-1; possible D gene TRBD1, 6 bases. The CDR3 length is 12 residues. Germline CDR1 DFQATT, CDR2 SNEGSKA (reference sequence). The ends were cut back, 4 bases at V and 1 base at J, with 7 bases in the middle. CDR3 nucleotides: TGCAGTGCTAAACAGGGGAACACTGAAGCTTTCTTT. Its translation is CSAKQGNTEAFF.

The chain recombines TRBV3-1 with TRBJ2-5; the match to TRBD2 covers 12 bases. Trimming cost V 4 bases and J 11 bases; bases outside gene matches: 5. Germline V gene data show CDR1 as LGHDT and CDR2 as YNNKEL (reference sequence). The CDR3 length is 13 residues. The CDR3, as DNA: TGTGCCAGCAGCCCTGGACTAGCGGGGCGGCAGTACTTC. Its translation: CASSPGLAGRQYF.

V usage is TRBV4-1 and J usage is TRBJ1-1, with 12 nucleotides matching TRBD1. The V segment lost 2 bases and the J segment 5 bases; nucleotides outside the gene matches: 9. Germline CDR1 MGHRA, CDR2 YSYEKL. This CDR3 is built from 17 residues. The CDR3 nucleotides read TGCGCCAGCAGCCAACAGTTCCGGGACAGGGGGCCGACTGAAGCTTTCTTT. The encoded protein is CASSQQFRDRGPTEAFF.

The chain recombines TRBV3-1 with TRBJ2-1; 8 bases map to TRBD2. CDR1 is LGHDT and CDR2 is YNNKEL in the germline V gene (reference sequence). V lost 2 bases to trimming and J lost 9 bases; unmatched junction nucleotides: 12. The CDR3 has 16 amino acids. The CDR3 loop reads CASSQRGGAAGSEQFF. The CDR3 bases are TGTGCCAGCAGCCAACGGGGGGGCGCGGCGGGGAGTGAGCAGTTCTTC.

This clonotype was seen a handful of times. This chain uses TRBV6-6 with TRBJ1-6, with 8 bases lining up with TRBD1. The germline CDR1 and CDR2 sequences are MNHNY and SVGAGI (reference sequence). This CDR3 has 19 amino acids. V was clipped by 0 bases and J by 0 bases; unmatched bases: 7. As DNA, the CDR3 is TGTGCCAGCAGTTACTCGGGACAGGTCTCTAGCTCCTATAATTCACCCCTCCACTTT. This gives the protein CASSYSGQVSSSYNSPLHF.

Here the CDR3 DNA reads TGTGCCAGCAGCTTACTTACTTTAAGGGGGCGTAAAGATACGCAGTATTTT. Its protein is CASSLLTLRGRKDTQYF. The chain couples TRBV7-9 to TRBJ2-3; 7 bases match TRBD1. Losses at the gene ends were 2 bases for V and 5 bases for J; bases not matched to a gene: 13. The germline CDR1 and CDR2 sequences are SEHNR and FQNEAQ (reference sequence). This CDR3 is built from 17 residues. The full variable domain, its missing parts supplied by reference TRBV7-9 and TRBJ2-3, is DTGVSQNPRHKITKRGQNVTFRCDPISEHNRLYWYRQTLGQGPEFLTYFQNEAQLEKSRLLSDRFSAERPKGSFSTLEIQRTEQGDSAMYLCASSLLTLRGRKDTQYFGPGTRLTVL.

This clonotype has only a few counts. V gene TRBV7-9 combines with J gene TRBJ1-2; unclear D gene. The CDR3 has 14 residues. Germline CDR1 SEHNR, CDR2 FQNEAQ (reference sequence). V lost 3 bases to trimming and J lost 2 bases, with 10 bases between them. The CDR3 nucleotides read TGTGCCAGCAGCTTTGGGGTTACGAACTATGGCTACACCTTC. Its translation: CASSFGVTNYGYTF.

This clonotype was seen a handful of times. The CDR3 bases are TGTGCCAGCAGAGACAGGGAAAAAGATACGCAGTATTTT. This gives the protein CASRDREKDTQYF. The chain employs TRBV12-3 or TRBV12-4 and TRBJ2-3; 7 nucleotides match TRBD1. The V gene end was trimmed by 6 bases and the J gene end by 5 bases; junction bases not matched to a gene: 5. The CDR3 runs 13 residues.

This chain joins TRBV6-5 and TRBJ2-7, with 12 bases lining up with TRBD2. The CDR3 loop spans 16 amino acids. With V trimmed by 0 bases and J by 6 bases, 6 bases remained unmatched. CDR1 is MNHEY, CDR2 SVGAGI, per germline. The CDR3 region has the DNA TGTGCCAGCAGTTACTCGGCTAGCGGGGGGGCATTCGAGCAGTACTTC. It codes for CASSYSASGGAFEQYF.

The V call is TRBV27, the J call TRBJ1-2, with 7 bases that match TRBD1. The V gene end was trimmed by 3 bases and the J gene end by 4 bases; junction bases not matched to a gene: 8. The CDR3 consists of 15 residues. Looked up from germline, CDR1 is MNHEY and CDR2 is SMNVEV (reference sequence). This CDR3 is CASSLGGQPGYGYTF. The CDR3 nucleotides read TGTGCCAGCAGTTTGGGGGGACAGCCGGGCTATGGCTACACCTTC.

This clonotype has a handful of counts. The chain employs TRBV7-3 and TRBJ2-5, with TRBD1 identical over 10 bases. CDR3 length: 15 amino acids. V dropped 2 bases and J dropped 3; count of bases not matched to a gene: 3. From germline, CDR1 is SGHTA and CDR2 FQGTGA. CDR3 loop: CASSLYGTGEETQYF. For the CDR3, the DNA is TGTGCCAGCAGCTTATACGGGACAGGGGAAGAGACCCAGTACTTC.